This TCR beta chain emerged from a study of blood T cell repertoires in COVID-19. TCRdb keeps only in-frame clones here, not all; method: immunoSEQ multiplex PCR. The table records around 92,000 clones, about 83% of them present only once. The CDR3 is 14 residues long. The ends were cut back, 4 bases at V and 2 bases at J, with 11 bases in the middle. Germline V gives CDR1 SNHLY, CDR2 FYNNEI. Sequenced material: peripheral blood. V gene TRBV2 combines with J gene TRBJ1-1; TRBD1 might be the D (5 bases). This clonotype was sampled from a woman aged 80 or older with acute or convalescent COVID-19. CDR3 bases: TGTGCCAGCAGTGTAGGACAAGGAAACACTGAAGCTTTCTTT. It translates to CASSVGQGNTEAFF.